Listed here is a single T cell receptor beta chain. The CDR3 extends over 15 amino acids. The sample originates from a study of T-cell memory formation after mild COVID-19. In TCRdb, the 5' RACE reads were re-called with MiXCR into one record per CDR3 protein. The sample has more than 300,000 distinct CDR3 sequences, 20% to 25% seen once; the top ten hold around a fifth. This TCR came from a man aged 18 to 35 who had mild COVID-19 (a few samples of this study predate the infection). Cell type and time point are not known. This chain connects TRBV21-1 to TRBJ1-2. TRBV21-1 is flagged as a pseudogene. Material for sequencing was PBMCs or a T cell subset sorted from them (not recorded which). CDR3 nucleotide sequence: TGTGCCAGCAGCAAACTAACGACGGTCAACTATGGCTACACCTTC. Its protein product is CASSKLTTVNYGYTF.